This T cell receptor (beta chain) was recorded in a study of blood T cell repertoires in COVID-19. Study-wide context: There were acute and convalescent COVID-19 samples, and they came from the United States, Italy and Spain.

As processed by the authors: Reference gene primers were amplified, and this amplification served to estimate nucleated cell counts. Produced via immunoSEQ multiplex PCR; TCRdb's table is partial and in-frame only. The V and J calls and the clone size are those of that table, but D and trimming were determined from the DNA. The sample consists of about 340,000 clones, 88% of them appearing once. Seattle patients were enrolled during active infection and followed longitudinally. The V gene's germline CDR1 is SGHTA and CDR2 FQGNSA. The V end lost 5 bases, the J end lost 0 bases, and 8 bases lay between the germline ends. The CDR3 length is 14 residues.

Specimen: peripheral blood. This chain links TRBV7-2 with TRBJ1-3; no clear D gene. The receptor was derived from a woman in her 70s with COVID-19, enrolled during active disease. The DNA for the CDR3 is TGTGCCAGCAGCCCCTTATCCTCTGGAAACACCATATATTTT. As protein: CASSPLSSGNTIYF.